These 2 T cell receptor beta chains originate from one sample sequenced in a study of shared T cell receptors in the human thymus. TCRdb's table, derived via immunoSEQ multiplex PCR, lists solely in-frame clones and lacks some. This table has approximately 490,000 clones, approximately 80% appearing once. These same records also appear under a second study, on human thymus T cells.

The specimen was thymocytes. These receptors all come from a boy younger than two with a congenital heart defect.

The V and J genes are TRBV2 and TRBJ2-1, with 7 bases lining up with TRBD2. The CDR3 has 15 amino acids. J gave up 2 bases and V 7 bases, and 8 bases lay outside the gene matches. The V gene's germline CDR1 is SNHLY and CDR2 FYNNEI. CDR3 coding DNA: TGTGCCAGCATCGGGCTAGCGGCCGCCTACAATGAGCAGTTCTTC. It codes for CASIGLAAAYNEQFF.

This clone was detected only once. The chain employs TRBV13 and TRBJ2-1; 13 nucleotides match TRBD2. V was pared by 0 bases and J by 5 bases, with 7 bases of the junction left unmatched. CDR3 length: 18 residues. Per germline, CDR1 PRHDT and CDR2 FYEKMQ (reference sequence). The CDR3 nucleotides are TGTGCCAGCAGCTTAGGGCAGAAGGGGACTAGCGGGAACAATGAGCAGTTCTTC. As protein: CASSLGQKGTSGNNEQFF.